The present T cell receptor beta chain was sequenced within a study of T cell repertoires in cytomegalovirus infection. Study context: Through public TCR beta signatures, both CMV infection and matching HLA type were indicated.

Study observations and caveats: HLA-C-restricted, CMV-specific TCR beta clonotypes were dominant ex vivo.

Germline loops: CDR1 SGHTA, CDR2 FQGNSA. The CDR3 consists of 14 residues. J gave up 2 bases and V 5 bases, and 6 bases lay outside the gene matches. About this clonotype: Antigen specificity is unknown.

A single record per CDR3 protein comes from TCRdb applying MiXCR to the reads. The table shows around 540,000 distinct CDR3 sequences, with roughly a third occurring only once. This sample comprised cultured PBMCs, obtained from culture after CMV antigen stimulation. This clonotype was sampled from a human donor in good health (CMV status not recorded). Some clones in this sample may be carry-over from other donors' samples. The chain is built from TRBV7-2 and TRBJ2-7; TRBD1 agrees at 7 bases. This chain's CDR3 is CASSLNQGAYEQYF. CDR3 nucleotide sequence: TGTGCCAGCAGCCTTAATCAGGGGGCCTACGAGCAGTACTTC.